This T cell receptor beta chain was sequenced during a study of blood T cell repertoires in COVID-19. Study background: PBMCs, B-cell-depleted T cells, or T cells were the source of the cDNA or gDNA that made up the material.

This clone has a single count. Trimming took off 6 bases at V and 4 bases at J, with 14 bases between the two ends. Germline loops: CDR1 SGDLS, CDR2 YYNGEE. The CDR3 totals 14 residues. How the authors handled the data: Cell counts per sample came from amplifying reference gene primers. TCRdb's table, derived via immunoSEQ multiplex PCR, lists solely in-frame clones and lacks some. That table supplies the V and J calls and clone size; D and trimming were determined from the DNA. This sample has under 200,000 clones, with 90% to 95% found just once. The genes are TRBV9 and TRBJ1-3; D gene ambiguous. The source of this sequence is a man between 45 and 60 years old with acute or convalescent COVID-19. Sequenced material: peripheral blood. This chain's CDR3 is CASNPGGLGNTIYF. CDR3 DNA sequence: TGTGCCAGCAACCCGGGAGGGCTGGGAAACACCATATATTTT.